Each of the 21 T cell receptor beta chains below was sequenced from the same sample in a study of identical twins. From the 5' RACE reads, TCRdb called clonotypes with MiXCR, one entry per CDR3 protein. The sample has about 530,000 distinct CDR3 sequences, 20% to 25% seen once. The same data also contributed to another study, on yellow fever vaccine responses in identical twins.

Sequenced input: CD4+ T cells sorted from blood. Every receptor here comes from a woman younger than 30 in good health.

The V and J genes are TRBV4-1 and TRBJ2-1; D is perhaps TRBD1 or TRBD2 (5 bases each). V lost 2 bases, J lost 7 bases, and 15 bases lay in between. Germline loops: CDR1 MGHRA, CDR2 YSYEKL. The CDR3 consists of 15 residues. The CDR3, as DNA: TGCGCCAGCAGCCAACCCCGGACTCCAGGGAATGAGCAGTTCTTC. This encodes CASSQPRTPGNEQFF.

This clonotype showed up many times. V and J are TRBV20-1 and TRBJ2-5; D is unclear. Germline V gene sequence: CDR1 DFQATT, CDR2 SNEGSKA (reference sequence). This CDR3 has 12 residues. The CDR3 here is CSARTGQETQYF. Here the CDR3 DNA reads TGCAGCGCCAGGACGGGCCAAGAGACCCAGTACTTC.

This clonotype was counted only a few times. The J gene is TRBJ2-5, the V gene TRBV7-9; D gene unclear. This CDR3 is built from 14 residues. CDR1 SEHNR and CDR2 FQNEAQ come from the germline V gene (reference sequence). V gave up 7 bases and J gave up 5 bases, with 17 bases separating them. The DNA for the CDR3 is TGTGCCAGCACCTTTCACGGGCTTCGGGAGACCCAGTACTTC. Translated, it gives CASTFHGLRETQYF.

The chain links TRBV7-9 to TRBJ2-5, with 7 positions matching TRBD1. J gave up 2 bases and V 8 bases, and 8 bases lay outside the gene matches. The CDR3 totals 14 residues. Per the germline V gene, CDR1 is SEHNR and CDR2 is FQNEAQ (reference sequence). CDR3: CASGIGTAQETQYF. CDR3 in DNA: TGTGCCAGCGGAATCGGGACAGCACAAGAGACCCAGTACTTC.

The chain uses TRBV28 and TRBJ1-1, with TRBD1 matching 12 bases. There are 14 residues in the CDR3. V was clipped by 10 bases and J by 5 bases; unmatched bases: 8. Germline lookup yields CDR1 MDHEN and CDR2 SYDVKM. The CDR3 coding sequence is TGTGCCATCGGGACAGGGGGCCGATGGACTGAAGCTTTCTTT. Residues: CAIGTGGRWTEAFF.

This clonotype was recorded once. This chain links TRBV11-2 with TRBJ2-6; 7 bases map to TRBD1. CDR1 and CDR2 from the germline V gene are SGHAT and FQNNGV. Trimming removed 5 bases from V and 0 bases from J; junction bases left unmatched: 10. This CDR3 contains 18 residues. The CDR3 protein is CASSPGTALFSGANVLTF. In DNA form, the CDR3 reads TGTGCCAGCAGCCCGGGGACAGCCCTTTTCTCTGGGGCCAACGTCCTGACTTTC.

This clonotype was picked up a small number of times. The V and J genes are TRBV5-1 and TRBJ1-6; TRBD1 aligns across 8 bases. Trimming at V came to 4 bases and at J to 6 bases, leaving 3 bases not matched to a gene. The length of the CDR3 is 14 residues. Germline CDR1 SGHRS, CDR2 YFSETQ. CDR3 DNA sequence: TGCGCCAGCAGCCTGGGACAGGCTAATTCACCCCTCCACTTT. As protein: CASSLGQANSPLHF.

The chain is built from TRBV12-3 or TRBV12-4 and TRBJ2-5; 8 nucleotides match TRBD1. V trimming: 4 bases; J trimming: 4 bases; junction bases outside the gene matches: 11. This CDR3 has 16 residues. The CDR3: CASSSQGQASGETQYF. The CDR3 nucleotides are TGTGCCAGCAGTTCCCAGGGACAGGCCTCGGGAGAGACCCAGTACTTC.

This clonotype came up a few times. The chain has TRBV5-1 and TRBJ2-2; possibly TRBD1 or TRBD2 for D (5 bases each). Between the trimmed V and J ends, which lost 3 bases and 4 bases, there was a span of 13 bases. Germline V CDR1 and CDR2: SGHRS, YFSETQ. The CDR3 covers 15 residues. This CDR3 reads CASSYAGTTTGELFF. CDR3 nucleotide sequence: TGCGCCAGCAGCTATGCCGGGACGACCACCGGGGAGCTGTTTTTT.

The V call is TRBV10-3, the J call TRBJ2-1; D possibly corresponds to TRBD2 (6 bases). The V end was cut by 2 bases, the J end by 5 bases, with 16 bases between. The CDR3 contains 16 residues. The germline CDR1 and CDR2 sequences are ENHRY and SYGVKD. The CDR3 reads CAISEGGTPTDNEQFF. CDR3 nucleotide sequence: TGTGCCATCAGTGAGGGGGGGACTCCTACAGACAATGAGCAGTTCTTC.

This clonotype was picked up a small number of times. The CDR3 here is CASTSPKGYEQYF. The CDR3 region has the DNA TGTGCCAGCACCTCCCCAAAGGGATACGAGCAGTACTTC. The J gene is TRBJ2-7, the V gene TRBV6-1, with no clear D. Germline CDR1 and CDR2: MNHNS and SASEGT. The CDR3 spans 13 residues. The V gene lost 7 bases and the J gene lost 4 bases, with 14 bases spanning the gap.

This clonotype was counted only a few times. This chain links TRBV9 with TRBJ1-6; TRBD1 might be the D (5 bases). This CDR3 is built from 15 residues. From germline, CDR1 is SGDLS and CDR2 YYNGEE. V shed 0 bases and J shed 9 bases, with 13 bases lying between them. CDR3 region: CASSVDGAWRSPLHF. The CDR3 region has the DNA TGTGCCAGCAGCGTAGATGGGGCCTGGCGTTCACCCCTCCACTTT. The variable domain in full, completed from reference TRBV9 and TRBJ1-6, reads DSGVTQTPKHLITATGQRVTLRCSPRSGDLSVYWYQQSLDQGLQFLIQYYNGEERAKGNILERFSAQQFPDLHSELNLSSLELGDSALYFCASSVDGAWRSPLHFGNGTRLTVT.

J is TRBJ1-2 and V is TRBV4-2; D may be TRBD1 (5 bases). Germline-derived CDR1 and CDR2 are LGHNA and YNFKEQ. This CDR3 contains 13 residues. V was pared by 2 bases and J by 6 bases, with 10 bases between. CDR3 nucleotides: TGTGCCAGCAGCCAATTCAGGGCAGATGGCTACACCTTC. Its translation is CASSQFRADGYTF.

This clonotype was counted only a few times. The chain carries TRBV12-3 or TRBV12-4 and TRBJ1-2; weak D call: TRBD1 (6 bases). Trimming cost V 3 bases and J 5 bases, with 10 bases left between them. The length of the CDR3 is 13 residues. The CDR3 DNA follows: TGTGCCAGCAGTTTCGGGACAAGTTATGGCTACACCTTC. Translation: CASSFGTSYGYTF.

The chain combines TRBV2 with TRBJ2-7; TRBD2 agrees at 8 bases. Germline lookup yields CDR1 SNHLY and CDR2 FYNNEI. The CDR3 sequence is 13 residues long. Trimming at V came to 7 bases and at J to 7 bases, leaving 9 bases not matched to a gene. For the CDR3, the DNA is TGTGCCAGCAAGATAGCGGGAAGTGGGGAGCAGTACTTC. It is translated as CASKIAGSGEQYF.

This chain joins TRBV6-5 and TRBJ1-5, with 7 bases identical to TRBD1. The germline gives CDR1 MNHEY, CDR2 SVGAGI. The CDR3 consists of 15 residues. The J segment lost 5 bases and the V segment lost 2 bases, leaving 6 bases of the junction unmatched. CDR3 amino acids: CASSYGGTGDQPQHF. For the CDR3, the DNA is TGTGCCAGCAGTTACGGGGGAACAGGGGATCAGCCCCAGCATTTT.

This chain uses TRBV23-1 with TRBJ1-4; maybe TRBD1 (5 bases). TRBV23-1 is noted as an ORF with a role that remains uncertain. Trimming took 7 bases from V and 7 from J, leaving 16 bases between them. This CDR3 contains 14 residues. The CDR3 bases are TGCGCCAGCAAAAAGGGGAAGGCGACTGAAAAACTGTTTTTT. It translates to CASKKGKATEKLFF.

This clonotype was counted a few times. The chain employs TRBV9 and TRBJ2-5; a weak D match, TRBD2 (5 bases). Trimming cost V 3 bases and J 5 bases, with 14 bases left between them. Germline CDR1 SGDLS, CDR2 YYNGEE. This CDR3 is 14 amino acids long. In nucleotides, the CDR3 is TGTGCCAGCAGCGCCTCGACGGGATGGGAGACCCAGTACTTC. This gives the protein CASSASTGWETQYF.

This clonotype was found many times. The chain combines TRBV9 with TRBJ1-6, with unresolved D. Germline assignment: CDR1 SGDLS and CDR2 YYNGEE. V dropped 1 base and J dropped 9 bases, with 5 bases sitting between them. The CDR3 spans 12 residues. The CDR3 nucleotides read TGTGCCAGCAGCGTAACCTCTTCACCCCTCCACTTT. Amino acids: CASSVTSSPLHF.

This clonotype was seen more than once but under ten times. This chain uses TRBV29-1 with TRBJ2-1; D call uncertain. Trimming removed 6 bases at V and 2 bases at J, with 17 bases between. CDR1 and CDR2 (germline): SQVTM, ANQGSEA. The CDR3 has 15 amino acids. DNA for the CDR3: TGCAGCGTACGCCAGGCAGACACTACCTACAATGAGCAGTTCTTC. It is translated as CSVRQADTTYNEQFF.

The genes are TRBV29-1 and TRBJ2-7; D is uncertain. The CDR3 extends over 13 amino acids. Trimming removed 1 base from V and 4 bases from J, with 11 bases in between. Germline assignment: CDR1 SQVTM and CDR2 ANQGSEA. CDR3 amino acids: CSVEVKNSYEQYF. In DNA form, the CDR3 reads TGCAGCGTTGAAGTTAAGAACAGTTACGAGCAGTACTTC.